The text below deals with one T cell receptor beta chain. Assembly of TCR beta libraries relied on iRepertoire HTBI primers together with Arm-PCR of CDR3 regions. TCRdb re-called the multiplex PCR reads with MiXCR, one entry per CDR3 protein. The table lists a few hundred thousand distinct CDR3 sequences, approximately 22% of them singletons, with under 15% in the top ten. Time point in this sample: persistent/refractory GD, antithyroid drugs over 5 years with positive TRAb. PBMCs were the source of the RNA used for TCR sequencing. The authors drew patients from an endocrinology department in Xi'an, China. The data belong to a study of regulatory T cells in long-lasting Graves disease. The source of this sequence is a female donor with Graves disease. This specimen consisted of peripheral blood mononuclear cells (PBMCs), obtained when the disease was refractory, from a patient treated with antithyroid drugs.

The CDR3 DNA follows: TGTGCCAGCAGCCAAGATCGGGTTGGAGAAAAACTGTTTTTT. Translation: CASSQDRVGEKLFF. V usage is TRBV4-2 and J usage is TRBJ1-4; the D is unclear. Germline V lookup: CDR1 LGHNA, CDR2 YNFKEQ. The length of the CDR3 is 14 residues. V lost 0 bases to trimming and J lost 8 bases, with 10 bases between them.